These T cell receptor beta chains were read from a single sample in a study of shared clonotypes between healthy human individuals. Here immunoSEQ multiplex PCR was the method, and the copy in TCRdb shows in-frame clones only, minus some. The sample yields millions of clones, less than 95% seen once. Sequencing was carried out using naive CD8+ T cells sorted from blood. The receptors were gathered from a man younger than 35 in good health. CDR3s include the opening cysteine and the closing phenylalanine or tryptophan. The D gene is left open where the match is weak. Rows give clone size only sometimes, using once, few, many, or a class for an expanded clone.

d_call | clone_size | j_call | v_call | cdr3_nt | cdr3_aa
. | . | TRBJ2-7 | TRBV6-1 | TGTGCCAGCAGTGAAGCGAGGGGGGGACAGTGGGGAATAGCCTACGAGCAGTACTTC | CASSEARGGQWGIAYEQYF
. | . | TRBJ1-3 | TRBV6-1 | TGTGCCAGCAGTGAATCCCCTTACTCTGGAAACACCATATATTTT | CASSESPYSGNTIYF
TRBD1 | . | TRBJ2-7 | TRBV2 | TGTGCCAGCTTGGCGACAGGGAAAATGGTCCCCGAGCAGTACTTC | CASLATGKMVPEQYF
. | . | TRBJ2-7 | TRBV5-6 | TGTGCCAGCAGCTTGTGGCCTAGCGCTTCCTACGAGCAGTACTTC | CASSLWPSASYEQYF
. | . | TRBJ2-3 | TRBV9 | TGTGCCAGCAGCGTAGCAGGGGTCCCCACAGATACGCAGTATTTT | CASSVAGVPTDTQYF
. | . | TRBJ2-2 | TRBV19 | TGTGCCAGTAGTATAATCAAGGGAAGAAACACCGGGGAGCTGTTTTTT | CASSIIKGRNTGELFF
. | . | TRBJ1-5 | TRBV19 | TGTGCCAGTAACCTCGGGGAGGGAAATCAGCCCCAGCATTTT | CASNLGEGNQPQHF
. | . | TRBJ1-1 | TRBV16 | TGTGCCAGCAGCCATACTACTCTGGGCACTGAAGCTTTCTTT | CASSHTTLGTEAFF
. | . | TRBJ1-4 | TRBV27 | TGTGCCAGCAGTGGATTCCGGGAAAAACTGTTTTTT | CASSGFREKLFF
. | . | TRBJ2-3 | TRBV4-1 | TGCGCCAGCAGCCACCCTAGCGCTTCTAGCACAGATACGCAGTATTTT | CASSHPSASSTDTQYF
TRBD2 | . | TRBJ2-5 | TRBV7-2 | TGTGCCAGCAGCTTTCTTCTAGCGGGCGGAGAGACCCAGTACTTC | CASSFLLAGGETQYF
TRBD2 | . | TRBJ2-7 | TRBV5-1 | TGCGCCAGCAGTTCCTATAGCGGGAGCGGATACGAGCAGTACTTC | CASSSYSGSGYEQYF
. | once | TRBJ2-2 | TRBV6-5 | TGTGCCAGCAGCCAAGACAGCGCCGGGGAGCTGTTTTTT | CASSQDSAGELFF
. | . | TRBJ2-1 | TRBV9 | TGTGCCAGCAGCGTAGCGGACGACTCCTACAATGAGCAGTTCTTC | CASSVADDSYNEQFF
. | . | TRBJ1-1 | TRBV6-6 | TGTGCCAGCACCGAGGATCACACTGAAGCTTTCTTT | CASTEDHTEAFF
. | . | TRBJ2-7 | TRBV28 | TGTGCCAGCAGTTTCTCTCGGGTTGTCGAGCAGTACTTC | CASSFSRVVEQYF
TRBD1 | . | TRBJ1-2 | TRBV30 | TGTGCCTGGAGTCCCACCGGGACAGGGAGCTATGGCTACACCTTC | CAWSPTGTGSYGYTF
TRBD1 | . | TRBJ1-1 | TRBV27 | TGTGCCAGCAGTTTATCAGGGACAGGGTTATCTGGCACTGAAGCTTTCTTT | CASSLSGTGLSGTEAFF
TRBD2 | . | TRBJ2-7 | TRBV18 | TGTGCCAGCTCACCGACTAGCGGGAGGGCGGATTACGAGCAGTACTTC | CASSPTSGRADYEQYF
TRBD2 | . | TRBJ2-7 | TRBV4-3 | TGCGCCAGCAGCCTGGAACTAGCGGGGATTTACGAGCAGTACTTC | CASSLELAGIYEQYF
. | . | TRBJ2-7 | TRBV29-1 | TGCAGCGTGGAGAGGGAAGCCTCCTACGAGCAGTACTTC | CSVEREASYEQYF
TRBD2 | . | TRBJ2-3 | TRBV6-1 | TGTGCCAGCAGTGAAGCGGCTAGCGGGGGGCTCTCAAGCACAGATACGCAGTATTTT | CASSEAASGGLSSTDTQYF
. | . | TRBJ2-4 | TRBV7-2 | TGTGCCAGCAGCTTAGTCCGGGGCGCGAACATTCAGTACTTC | CASSLVRGANIQYF
. | . | TRBJ2-5 | TRBV7-2 | TGTGCCAGCAGCCTTAACGTTGGCTGGGGGGCCCAAGAGACCCAGTACTTC | CASSLNVGWGAQETQYF
. | . | TRBJ2-1 | TRBV11-2 | TGTGCCAGCAGCTTACCTAGTCGCTACAATGAGCAGTTCTTC | CASSLPSRYNEQFF
. | . | TRBJ2-1 | TRBV7-9 | TGTGCCAGCAGTCCCGGACAGAACAATGAGCAGTTCTTC | CASSPGQNNEQFF
. | once | TRBJ2-2 | TRBV27 | TGTGCCAGCAGTTCCCCGCAGACGCGGGGCACCGGGGAGCTGTTTTTT | CASSSPQTRGTGELFF
. | . | TRBJ2-5 | TRBV7-2 | TGTGCCAGCAGCCCTGAGCAGTCCCCTCAAGAGACCCAGTACTTC | CASSPEQSPQETQYF
TRBD1 | . | TRBJ2-7 | TRBV27 | TGTGCCAGCAGTTTTACAGGGGGCCTCTACGAGCAGTACTTC | CASSFTGGLYEQYF
TRBD1 | . | TRBJ2-7 | TRBV29-1 | TGCAGCGTTGAACCAACCGGACAGGGAGTTTCCTACGAGCAGTACTTC | CSVEPTGQGVSYEQYF
. | . | TRBJ2-7 | TRBV15 | TGTGCCACCAGCATCTCAGGGGAGTCCTACGAGCAGTACTTC | CATSISGESYEQYF
TRBD2 | . | TRBJ2-7 | TRBV25-1 | TGTGCCAGCAGTGCCGGACTAGCGGGAGACTGGGAGCAGTACTTC | CASSAGLAGDWEQYF
. | . | TRBJ2-7 | TRBV4-3 | TGCGCCAGCAGCCAACGAACAGGTCCCTACGAGCAGTACTTC | CASSQRTGPYEQYF
. | . | TRBJ2-3 | TRBV27 | TGTGCCAGCCGACAAGGGGAAAGAACAGATACGCAGTATTTT | CASRQGERTDTQYF
. | . | TRBJ2-7 | TRBV4-1 | TGCGCCAGCAGCCGGGACGAAGGTCTCTACGAGCAGTACTTC | CASSRDEGLYEQYF
. | . | TRBJ2-5 | TRBV6-5 | TGTGCCAGCAGTGCAGGGGCGCGGGAGACCCAGTACTTC | CASSAGARETQYF
. | once | TRBJ2-7 | TRBV2 | TGTGCCAGCAGTGATGGACCCAGGGGGTACTTC | CASSDGPRGYF
. | . | TRBJ1-1 | TRBV2 | TGTGCCCACGGATGGGGGGGTGCTGAAGCTTTCTTT | CAHGWGGAEAFF
TRBD1 | . | TRBJ2-5 | TRBV5-1 | TGCGCCAGCAGCCAGGGACAGGGTGGAGAGACCCAGTACTTC | CASSQGQGGETQYF
. | . | TRBJ1-2 | TRBV28 | TGTGCCAGCAGCCCCCATGAGGCTGGCTACACCTTC | CASSPHEAGYTF
. | . | TRBJ1-4 | TRBV18 | TGTGCCAGCTCACCCCAGCCACAGGTCGTAGATGAAAAACTGTTTTTT | CASSPQPQVVDEKLFF
. | . | TRBJ2-1 | TRBV9 | TGTGCCAGCAGCTCCCCCAGCGAGCTAATCTCGGGGGAGCAGTTCTTC | CASSSPSELISGEQFF
TRBD2 | once | TRBJ2-7 | TRBV6-5 | TGTGCCAGCAGTTACGGACTAGCGGGTCCCTACTACTTC | CASSYGLAGPYYF
TRBD2 | . | TRBJ2-1 | TRBV29-1 | TGCAGCGCAATAGCGGGTGGCACCTACAATGAGCAGTTCTTC | CSAIAGGTYNEQFF
. | few | TRBJ1-4 | TRBV5-1 | TGCGCCAGCAGCTTGGAAGGAAATAATGAAAAACTGTTTTTT | CASSLEGNNEKLFF
TRBD2 | . | TRBJ2-7 | TRBV2 | TGTGCCGCCACCGGGACTAGTGGTGAGCAGTACTTC | CAATGTSGEQYF
. | . | TRBJ2-5 | TRBV27 | . | CASTRLFGSGGGETQYF
TRBD2 | once | TRBJ2-3 | TRBV9 | TGTGCCAGCAGCGTAGGCAGGCGGGGGGGAACAGATACGCAGTATTTT | CASSVGRRGGTDTQYF